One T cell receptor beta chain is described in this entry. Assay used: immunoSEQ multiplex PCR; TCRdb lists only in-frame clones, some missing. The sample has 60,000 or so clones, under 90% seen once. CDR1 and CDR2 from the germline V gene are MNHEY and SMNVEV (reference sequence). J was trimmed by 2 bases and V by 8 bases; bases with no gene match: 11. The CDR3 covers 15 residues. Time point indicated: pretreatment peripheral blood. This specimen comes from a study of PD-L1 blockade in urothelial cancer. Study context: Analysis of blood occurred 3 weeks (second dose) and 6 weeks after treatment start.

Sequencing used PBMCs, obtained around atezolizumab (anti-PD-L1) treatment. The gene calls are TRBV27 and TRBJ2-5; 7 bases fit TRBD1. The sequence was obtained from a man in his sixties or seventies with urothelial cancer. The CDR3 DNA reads TGTGCCAGCGGTATCTTAGGGGGCACACAAGAGACCCAGTACTTC. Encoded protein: CASGILGGTQETQYF.